One T cell receptor (beta chain) is described in this entry. Its antigen is currently unknown. The junction departs from germline at one end; a sequencing error may be responsible. These data come from a study of Ad26.COV2.S vaccination and SARS-CoV-2 variants. About the study: Donor got 5x10^10 or 1x10^11 viral particles of Ad26.COV2.S.

Treatment described: 15 to 20 received Ad26.COV2.S at low or high dose, single or two shots; 5 received placebo; per-sample allocation not given. Samples were taken on day 63 after the first vaccine or placebo injection. Expressing Wuhan-strain SARS-CoV-2 spike, an Ad26 vector served as the vaccine. The protocol was immunoSEQ multiplex PCR, while the TCRdb copy is restricted to in-frame clones and leaves out a portion. The data show some 640,000 clones, with around 92% seen just once and approximately 1.5% held by the top ten. Study-wide points: Measures of TCR breadth and depth may have fallen short of total T cell responses.

The CDR3 spans 14 residues. The germline CDR1 and CDR2 sequences are SEHNR and FQNEAQ (reference sequence). Sample: peripheral blood, taken in a trial of Ad26.COV2.S vaccine versus placebo. This sequence originates from a person aged 18-60 years who received the Ad26.COV2.S COVID-19 vaccine or a placebo. V usage is TRBV7-9 and J usage is TRBJ2-6; D gene ambiguous. This chain's CDR3 is CASSVAQGANVLTF. The CDR3 DNA sequence: TGTGCCAGCAGCGTAGCCCAGGGGGCCAACGTCCTGACTTTC.